This TCR beta chain was captured in a study of CD8+ T cells in alopecia areata. This clone was observed a handful of times. Sequencing used cDNA as its template, made by extracting RNA and reverse transcribing it. Sequencing used immunoSEQ multiplex PCR; TCRdb keeps in-frame clones, though not all of them. The table has 150,000 to 200,000 clones, roughly 63% seen once; the top ten hold roughly 17%. Treatment noted: oral pan-JAK inhibitor, 5-10 mg twice daily. The germline V gene has CDR1 SGDLS and CDR2 YYNGEE. V was trimmed by 0 bases and J by 0 bases, leaving 14 bases between them. CDR3 length: 17 amino acids.

This receptor was obtained from a human donor with alopecia areata. Sequenced material: CD4+ T cells sorted from blood, taken at approximately week 60, from a patient treated with tofacitinib. The chain uses TRBV9 and TRBJ2-3; the D is unclear. This chain's CDR3 is CASSVGPPSASTDTQYF. Written as DNA, the CDR3 is TGTGCCAGCAGCGTAGGGCCCCCAAGTGCTAGCACAGATACGCAGTATTTT. Combining the CDR3 with reference TRBV9 and TRBJ2-3 gives the whole variable domain DSGVTQTPKHLITATGQRVTLRCSPRSGDLSVYWYQQSLDQGLQFLIQYYNGEERAKGNILERFSAQQFPDLHSELNLSSLELGDSALYFCASSVGPPSASTDTQYFGPGTRLTVL.